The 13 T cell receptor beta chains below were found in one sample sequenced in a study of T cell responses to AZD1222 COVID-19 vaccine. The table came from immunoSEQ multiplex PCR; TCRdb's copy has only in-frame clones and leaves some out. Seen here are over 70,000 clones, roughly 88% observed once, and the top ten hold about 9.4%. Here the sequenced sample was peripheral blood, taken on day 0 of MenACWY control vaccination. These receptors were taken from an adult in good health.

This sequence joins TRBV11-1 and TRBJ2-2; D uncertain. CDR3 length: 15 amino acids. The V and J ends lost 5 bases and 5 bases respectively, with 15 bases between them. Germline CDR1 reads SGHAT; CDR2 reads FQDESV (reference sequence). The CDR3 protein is CASSVRRQTTGELFF. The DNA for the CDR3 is TGTGCCAGCAGCGTCCGAAGGCAAACAACCGGGGAGCTGTTTTTT.

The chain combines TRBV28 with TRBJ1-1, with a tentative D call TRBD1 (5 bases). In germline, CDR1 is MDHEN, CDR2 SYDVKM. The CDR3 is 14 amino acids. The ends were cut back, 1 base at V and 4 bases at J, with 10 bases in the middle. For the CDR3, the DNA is TGTGCCAGCAGTTTATATGGGAGGGGCACTGAAGCTTTCTTT. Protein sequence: CASSLYGRGTEAFF.

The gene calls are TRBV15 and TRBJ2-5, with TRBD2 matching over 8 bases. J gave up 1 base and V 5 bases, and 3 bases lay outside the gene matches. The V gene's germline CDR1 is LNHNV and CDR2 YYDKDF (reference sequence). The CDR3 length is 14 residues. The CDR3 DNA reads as TGTGCCACCAGCCGAGCGGGGGCCCAAGAGACCCAGTACTTC. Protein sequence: CATSRAGAQETQYF.

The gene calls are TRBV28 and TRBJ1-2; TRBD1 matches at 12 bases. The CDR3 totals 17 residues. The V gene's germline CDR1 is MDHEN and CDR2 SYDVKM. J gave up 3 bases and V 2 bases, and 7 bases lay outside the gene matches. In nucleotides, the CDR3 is TGTGCCAGCAGTTTAGAGGGGACAGGGGGCATGGACTATGGCTACACCTTC. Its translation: CASSLEGTGGMDYGYTF.

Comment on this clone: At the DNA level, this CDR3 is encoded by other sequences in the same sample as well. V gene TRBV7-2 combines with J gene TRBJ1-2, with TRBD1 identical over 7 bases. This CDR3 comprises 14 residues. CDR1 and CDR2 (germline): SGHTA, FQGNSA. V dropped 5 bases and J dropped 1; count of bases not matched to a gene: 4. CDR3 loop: CASSPGTVNYGYTF. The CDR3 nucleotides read TGTGCCAGCAGCCCTGGGACAGTTAACTATGGCTACACCTTC.

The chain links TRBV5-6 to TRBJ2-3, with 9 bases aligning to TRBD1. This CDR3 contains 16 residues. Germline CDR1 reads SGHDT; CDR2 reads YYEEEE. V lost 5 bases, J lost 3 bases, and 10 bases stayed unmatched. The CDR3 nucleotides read TGTGCCAGCAGTGGAACCCGGGACAGGGCGACAGATACGCAGTATTTT. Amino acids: CASSGTRDRATDTQYF.

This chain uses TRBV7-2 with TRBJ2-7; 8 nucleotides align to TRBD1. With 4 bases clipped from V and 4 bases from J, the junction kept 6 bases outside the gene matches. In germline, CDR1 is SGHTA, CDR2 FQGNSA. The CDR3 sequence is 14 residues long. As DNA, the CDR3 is TGTGCCAGCAGCTATGACAGGGGCTCGTACGAGCAGTACTTC. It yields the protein CASSYDRGSYEQYF.

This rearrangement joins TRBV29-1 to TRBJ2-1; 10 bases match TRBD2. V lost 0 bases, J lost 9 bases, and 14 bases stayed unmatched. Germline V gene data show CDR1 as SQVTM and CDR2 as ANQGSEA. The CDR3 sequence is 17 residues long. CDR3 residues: CSVEDMGSGGPRAEQFF. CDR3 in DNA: TGCAGCGTTGAAGATATGGGTAGCGGGGGGCCCCGCGCTGAGCAGTTCTTC.

In DNA, the CDR3 is TGTGCCAGTAGTACCCGACAGGATAATGAAAAACTGTTTTTT. Its protein is CASSTRQDNEKLFF. V usage is TRBV19 and J usage is TRBJ1-4; TRBD1 is a possible D gene (6 bases). The CDR3 is 14 amino acids. Germline V lookup: CDR1 LNHDA, CDR2 SQIVND (reference sequence). V lost 4 bases and J 4 bases, leaving 10 bases between the germline ends.

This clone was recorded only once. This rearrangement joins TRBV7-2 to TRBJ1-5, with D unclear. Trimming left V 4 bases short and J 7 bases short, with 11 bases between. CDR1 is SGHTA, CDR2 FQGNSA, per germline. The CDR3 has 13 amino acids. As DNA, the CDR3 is TGTGCCAGCAGCTCCTATTTCTCACAGCCCCAGCATTTT. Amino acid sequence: CASSSYFSQPQHF.

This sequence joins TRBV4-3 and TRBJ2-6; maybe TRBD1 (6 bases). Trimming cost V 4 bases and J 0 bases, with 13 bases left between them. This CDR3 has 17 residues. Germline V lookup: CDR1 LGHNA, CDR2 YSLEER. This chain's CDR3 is CASSPDSYNSGANVLTF. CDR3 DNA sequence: TGCGCCAGCAGCCCGGACAGCTACAACTCTGGGGCCAACGTCCTGACTTTC.

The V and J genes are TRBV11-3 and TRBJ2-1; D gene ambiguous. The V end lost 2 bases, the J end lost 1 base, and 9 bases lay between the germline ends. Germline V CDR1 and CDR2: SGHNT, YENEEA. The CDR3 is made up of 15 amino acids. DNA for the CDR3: TGTGCCAGCAGCTTATATAGTGCGTCCTACAATGAGCAGTTCTTC. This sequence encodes CASSLYSASYNEQFF.

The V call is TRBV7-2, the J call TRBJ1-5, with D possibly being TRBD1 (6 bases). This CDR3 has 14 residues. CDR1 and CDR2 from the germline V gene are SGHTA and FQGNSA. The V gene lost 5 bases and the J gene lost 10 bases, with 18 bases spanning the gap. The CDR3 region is CASSVNRVSIPQHF. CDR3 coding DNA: TGTGCCAGCAGCGTAAACAGGGTGTCTATCCCCCAGCATTTT.